This T cell receptor beta chain is drawn from a study of response to subunit inactivated influenza vaccine. A note on this clonotype: What it binds is not known.

The germline gives CDR1 SEHNR, CDR2 FQNEAQ (reference sequence). V lost 5 bases, J lost 2 bases, and 11 bases stayed unmatched. There are 16 residues in the CDR3. Findings of the study overall: Seasonal influenza vaccination, on each occasion, was suggested by the authors to recruit few new T cells.

TCRdb processed the RT-PCR reads anew with MiXCR; each CDR3 protein has one entry. The profile shows about 190,000 distinct CDR3 sequences, about 15% of them singletons. The chain couples TRBV7-9 to TRBJ2-7, with 8 bases fitting TRBD2. Specimen: CD8+ T cells sorted from PBMCs, collected more than 4 days after vaccination. The source is a man over 45 who received an inactivated influenza vaccine. Here the CDR3 DNA reads TGTGCCAGCAGCCATACTAGCGGACCCTCTCCCTACGAGCAGTACTTC. Protein product: CASSHTSGPSPYEQYF.